These 27 T cell receptor beta chains came from one sample sequenced in a study of CXCR3-negative and CXCR3-positive naive CD8 T cells. Study-wide points: More hydrophobic TRB CDR3s were found in CXCR3-positive naive cells than in CXCR3-negative naive cells.

The TRB cDNA libraries were prepared by 5' RACE with UMI labels. TCRdb reworked the 5' RACE reads into one entry per CDR3 protein, no DNA. The sample has tens of thousands of distinct CDR3 sequences. No cognate antigen is known for these TCRs. The specimen sequenced was naive CXCR3+ CD8+ T cells from blood. Subset described: CD45RO-CCR7+CD27+CD95- naive CD8+ T cells expressing CXCR3 (TNR3+). The receptor source for this set is a human donor in good health. Some clones in this sample may be carry-over from other donors' samples.

V gene TRBV7-9 combines with J gene TRBJ1-6; TCRdb's assignment of TRBD1 cannot be checked, as there is no DNA. The CDR3 loop spans 14 amino acids. Germline CDR1 is SEHNR and CDR2 is FQNEAQ (reference sequence). CDR3 protein: CASRSGQGNSPLHF.

The genes are TRBV5-1 and TRBJ2-7; the TCRdb call, TRBD1, lacks DNA for checking. The CDR3 sequence is 16 residues long. CDR1 is SGHRS, CDR2 YFSETQ, per germline. This CDR3 is CASSDGPWARAGEQYF.

The genes are TRBV6-5 and TRBJ1-4. Germline V gene lookup returns CDR1 MNHEY and CDR2 SVGAGI. This CDR3 is 13 amino acids long. CDR3 residues: CASGGRGDEKLFF.

This chain's CDR3 is CSVQGRNEQFF. The V call is TRBV29-1, the J call TRBJ2-1. Germline assignment: CDR1 SQVTM and CDR2 ANQGSEA. This CDR3 contains 11 residues.

V is TRBV5-1 and J is TRBJ2-7; no DNA is available, so the TRBD1 call from TCRdb remains unchecked. Germline-derived CDR1 and CDR2 are SGHRS and YFSETQ. The CDR3 covers 13 residues. The CDR3 loop reads CASGGSPFYEQYF.

V usage is TRBV11-2 and J usage is TRBJ1-2; as DNA is missing, the TRBD1 call by TCRdb cannot be tested. Germline CDR1 is SGHAT and CDR2 is FQNNGV. The CDR3 is 13 residues long. The CDR3 is CASSYSGVYGYTF.

The gene calls are TRBV27 and TRBJ2-7; TCRdb's D call, TRBD1, is unchecked because there is no DNA. Germline V gene data show CDR1 as MNHEY and CDR2 as SMNVEV (reference sequence). The length of the CDR3 is 14 residues. Here the CDR3 reads CASSIRGTAYEQYF.

The J gene is TRBJ1-1, the V gene TRBV6-5. CDR3 length: 13 residues. The germline CDR1 and CDR2 sequences are MNHEY and SVGAGI. This CDR3 reads CASTEVSGTEAFF.

The chain employs TRBV28 and TRBJ2-7; TCRdb indicates TRBD2, and absent DNA this call remains unverified. Looked up from germline, CDR1 is MDHEN and CDR2 is SYDVKM. The CDR3 runs to 12 residues. Here the CDR3 reads CASRPAGYEQYF.

The chain is built from TRBV13 and TRBJ1-3; absent DNA, TCRdb's TRBD1 call cannot be checked. The CDR3 is made up of 17 amino acids. Per the germline V gene, CDR1 is PRHDT and CDR2 is FYEKMQ (reference sequence). CDR3 loop: CASSSSGTGIPGNTIYF.

This chain connects TRBV28 to TRBJ2-3; the TCRdb call, TRBD1, lacks DNA for checking. This CDR3 has 15 amino acids. Germline CDR1 is MDHEN and CDR2 is SYDVKM. This CDR3 reads CASSGGESSTDTQYF.

This sequence joins TRBV28 and TRBJ2-1; TCRdb's D gene call, TRBD1, goes unchecked for lack of DNA. This CDR3 contains 15 residues. Germline lookup yields CDR1 MDHEN and CDR2 SYDVKM. CDR3: CASSFTGADYNEQFF.

This chain connects TRBV5-1 to TRBJ1-1. CDR1 and CDR2 (germline): SGHRS, YFSETQ. The CDR3 totals 13 residues. The CDR3 loop reads CASSLDSNTEAFF.

This chain links TRBV14 with TRBJ2-5; TCRdb reports TRBD2, a call that lacks DNA to check it against. Germline CDR1 and CDR2: SGHDN and FVKESK. This CDR3 is built from 17 residues. CDR3 in amino acids: CASSQDPRQGGEETQYF.

The rearrangement uses TRBV29-1 and TRBJ1-2; the D call from TCRdb, TRBD1, cannot be confirmed without DNA. CDR3 length: 14 amino acids. In germline, CDR1 is SQVTM, CDR2 ANQGSEA. The CDR3 protein is CSVAPDRLGDGYTF.

The rearrangement joins TRBV7-6 to TRBJ1-2; absent DNA, TCRdb's TRBD1 call cannot be checked. The CDR3 has 14 residues. The germline V gene encodes CDR1 SGHVS and CDR2 FNYEAQ. CDR3 amino acids: CASSLGTANYGYTF.

CDR3 in amino acids: CSARSGAVYNEQFF. The chain carries TRBV20-1 and TRBJ2-1; TCRdb's D call, TRBD1, is unchecked because there is no DNA. This CDR3 is 14 amino acids long. The V gene's germline CDR1 is DFQATT and CDR2 SNEGSKA (reference sequence).

The chain is built from TRBV6-5 and TRBJ2-1. The germline V gene encodes CDR1 MNHEY and CDR2 SVGAGI. This CDR3 is 14 amino acids long. The chain's CDR3 is CASSYGESYNEQFF.

The chain recombines TRBV27 with TRBJ1-2; the TRBD1 assignment by TCRdb is unverifiable without DNA. There are 13 residues in the CDR3. CDR1 and CDR2 from the germline V gene are MNHEY and SMNVEV (reference sequence). CDR3 sequence: CASSPGQFYGYTF.

The V call is TRBV11-3, the J call TRBJ2-1; TCRdb's D call, TRBD2, is unchecked because there is no DNA. Germline V gives CDR1 SGHNT, CDR2 YENEEA. The CDR3 has 16 amino acids. CDR3: CASSPRGLAGGGEQFF.

The chain is built from TRBV11-2 and TRBJ2-3; TCRdb names TRBD2, which stays unverified in the absence of DNA. The V gene's germline CDR1 is SGHAT and CDR2 FQNNGV. This CDR3 spans 15 amino acids. The chain's CDR3 is CASSPTAGVVDTQYF. The variable domain in full, with the rest retrieved from reference TRBV11-2 and TRBJ2-3, is EAGVAQSPRYKIIEKRQSVAFWCNPISGHATLYWYQQILGQGPKLLIQFQNNGVVDDSQLPKDRFSAERLKGVDSTLKIQPAKLEDSAVYLCASSPTAGVVDTQYFGPGTRLTVL.

The J gene is TRBJ1-2, the V gene TRBV20-1. This CDR3 is 18 amino acids long. Germline loops: CDR1 DFQATT, CDR2 SNEGSKA (reference sequence). This CDR3 reads CSARDRISPPQANYGYTF.

The chain couples TRBV12-3 or TRBV12-4 to TRBJ2-1; absent DNA, TCRdb's TRBD2 call cannot be checked. The CDR3 loop spans 15 amino acids. CDR3 loop: CASSLELAVYNEQFF.

The chain joins TRBV29-1 to TRBJ2-2. The germline gives CDR1 SQVTM, CDR2 ANQGSEA. CDR3 length equals 14 residues. This CDR3 reads CSVESTRMVGELFF.

The chain combines TRBV24-1 with TRBJ1-1. The CDR3 has 18 residues. The germline V gene encodes CDR1 KGHDR and CDR2 SFDVKD. The CDR3 protein is CATSDLHGQKSGITEAFF.

This chain links TRBV7-8 with TRBJ2-3; there is no DNA to check the TCRdb D call of TRBD1. Per germline, CDR1 SGHVS and CDR2 FQNEAQ. This CDR3 region has 17 residues. The chain's CDR3 is CASSSLAPGLSTDTQYF. Full variable domain (outside the CDR3, taken from reference TRBV7-8 and TRBJ2-3): GAGVSQSPRYKVAKRGQDVALRCDPISGHVSLFWYQQALGQGPEFLTYFQNEAQLDKSGLPSDRFFAERPEGSVSTLKIQRTQQEDSAVYLCASSSLAPGLSTDTQYFGPGTRLTVL.

The rearrangement links TRBV5-5 to TRBJ2-7; lacking DNA, the TRBD1 call made by TCRdb goes unchecked. Germline assignment: CDR1 SGHKS and CDR2 YYEKEE (reference sequence). This CDR3 region has 15 residues. The CDR3 sequence is CASSLGQGGGYQQYF.